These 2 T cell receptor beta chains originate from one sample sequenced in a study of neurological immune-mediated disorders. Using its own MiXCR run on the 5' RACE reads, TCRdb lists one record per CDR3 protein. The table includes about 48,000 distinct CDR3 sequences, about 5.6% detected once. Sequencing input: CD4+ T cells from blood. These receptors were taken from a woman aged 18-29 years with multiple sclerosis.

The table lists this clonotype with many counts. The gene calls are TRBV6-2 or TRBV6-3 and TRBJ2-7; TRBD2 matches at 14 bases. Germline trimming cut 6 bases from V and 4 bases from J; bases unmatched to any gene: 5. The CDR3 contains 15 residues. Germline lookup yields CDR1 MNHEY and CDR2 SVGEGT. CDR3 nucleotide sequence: TGTGCCAGCAGACCCGGGACTAGCGGGAGTTACGAGCAGTACGTC. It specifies CASRPGTSGSYEQYV.

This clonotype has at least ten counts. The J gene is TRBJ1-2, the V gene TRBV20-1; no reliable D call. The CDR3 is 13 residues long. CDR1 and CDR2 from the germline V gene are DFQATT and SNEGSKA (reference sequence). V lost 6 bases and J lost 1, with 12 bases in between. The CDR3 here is CSAGSRGNYGYTF. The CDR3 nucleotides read TGCAGTGCCGGTAGCCGGGGTAACTATGGCTACACCTTC.